This TCR beta chain originates from a study of blood T cell repertoires in COVID-19. Study in general: From the United States, Italy and Spain came samples of acute and convalescent COVID-19. T cells, B-cell-depleted T cells, or PBMCs supplied cDNA or gDNA.

This clone occurred once. The data were produced by immunoSEQ multiplex PCR, yet TCRdb's version contains in-frame clones alone and is incomplete. The repertoire includes a few hundred thousand clones, around 89% of them detected once, and 0.95% to 1.5% sits in the top ten. Trimming at V came to 2 bases and at J to 6 bases, leaving 8 bases not matched to a gene. CDR3 length equals 16 residues. Looked up from germline, CDR1 is MNHEY and CDR2 is SVGEGT. The source is a man aged 35-49 years with acute or convalescent COVID-19. Source material: peripheral blood. The rearrangement joins TRBV6-2 or TRBV6-3 to TRBJ2-3, with 10 bases that match TRBD2. The CDR3, as DNA: TGTGCCAGCAGTTACCTCCGCGCACTAGCGGGGGATACGCAGTATTTT. It encodes CASSYLRALAGDTQYF.